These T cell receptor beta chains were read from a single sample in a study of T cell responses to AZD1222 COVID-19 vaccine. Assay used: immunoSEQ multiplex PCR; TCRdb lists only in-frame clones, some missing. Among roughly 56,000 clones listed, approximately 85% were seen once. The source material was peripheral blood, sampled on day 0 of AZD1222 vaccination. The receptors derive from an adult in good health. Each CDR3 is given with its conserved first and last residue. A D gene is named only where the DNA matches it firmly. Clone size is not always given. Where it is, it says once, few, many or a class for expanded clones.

CDR3nt: TGTGCCAGCACCCGGCTTCCCCCCCCCGGAGGCGAGCAGTACTTC
CDR3aa: CASTRLPPPGGEQYF
j_gene: TRBJ2-7
abundance: .
d_gene: .
v_gene: TRBV2

CDR3nt: TGTGCCAGCAGCTTGGGTCGGCCTCATGGCTACACCTTC
CDR3aa: CASSLGRPHGYTF
j_gene: TRBJ1-2
abundance: once
d_gene: .
v_gene: TRBV5-6

CDR3nt: TGTGCCAGCAGCTCCCAGACAGCAACTAATGAAAAACTGTTTTTT
CDR3aa: CASSSQTATNEKLFF
j_gene: TRBJ1-4
abundance: .
d_gene: .
v_gene: TRBV5-6

CDR3nt: TGTGCCAGTAGTATAGTCGGGGGGTCTAACAATGAGCAGTTCTTC
CDR3aa: CASSIVGGSNNEQFF
j_gene: TRBJ2-1
abundance: .
d_gene: TRBD2
v_gene: TRBV19

CDR3nt: TGTGCCAGCAGCCCCCGTCTAGGGTCTGGGGAGCTGTTTTTT
CDR3aa: CASSPRLGSGELFF
j_gene: TRBJ2-2
abundance: .
d_gene: .
v_gene: TRBV3-1/TRBV3-2

CDR3nt: TGCGCCAGCAGCTTGGCAGGCCACGGCGAGCAGTACTTC
CDR3aa: CASSLAGHGEQYF
j_gene: TRBJ2-7
abundance: once
d_gene: .
v_gene: TRBV5-1

CDR3nt: TGTGCCAGCAGCTTGGGGGCCCAGGCCAACACCGGGGAGCTGTTTTTT
CDR3aa: CASSLGAQANTGELFF
j_gene: TRBJ2-2
abundance: .
d_gene: .
v_gene: TRBV7-8

CDR3nt: TGTGCCAGCAGTTTTGACAGGAACACCGGGGAGCTGTTTTTT
CDR3aa: CASSFDRNTGELFF
j_gene: TRBJ2-2
abundance: .
d_gene: .
v_gene: TRBV28

CDR3nt: TGCGCCAGCAGCTTGGGATATAGCAATCAGCCCCAGCATTTT
CDR3aa: CASSLGYSNQPQHF
j_gene: TRBJ1-5
abundance: .
d_gene: .
v_gene: TRBV5-1

CDR3nt: TGTGCCAGCAGTGGATTGACGGGAAACTATGGCTACACCTTC
CDR3aa: CASSGLTGNYGYTF
j_gene: TRBJ1-2
abundance: .
d_gene: .
v_gene: TRBV2

CDR3nt: TGTGCCAGCAGCCCCGGGACAGGGGGATATGGCTACACCTTC
CDR3aa: CASSPGTGGYGYTF
j_gene: TRBJ1-2
abundance: .
d_gene: TRBD1
v_gene: TRBV5-6

CDR3nt: TGTGCCAGCAGTTCTCCGCCGGGACAGGGTTCGAAGCAGTACTTC
CDR3aa: CASSSPPGQGSKQYF
j_gene: TRBJ2-7
abundance: .
d_gene: TRBD1
v_gene: TRBV28

CDR3nt: TGCGCCAGCAGCTGGACCCGGGGAGTTGGGGAGACCCAGTACTTC
CDR3aa: CASSWTRGVGETQYF
j_gene: TRBJ2-5
abundance: .
d_gene: .
v_gene: TRBV5-1

CDR3nt: TGTGCCAGCAGTTTTGGTCGGCTAGATCAGCCCCAGCATTTT
CDR3aa: CASSFGRLDQPQHF
j_gene: TRBJ1-5
abundance: .
d_gene: .
v_gene: TRBV28